This T cell receptor (beta chain) is drawn from a study of early T cells in non-severe SARS-CoV-2 infection. Whole-study results and caveats: VDJdb matches were skewed toward anti-spike CD8 T cell responses.

The CDR3 spans 12 residues. In germline, CDR1 is SGHDT, CDR2 YYEEEE. Trimming took 3 bases from V and 2 from J, leaving 5 bases between them. This clonotype was seen a single time. The antigen remains unidentified. Unique molecular identifiers were added to individual cDNA molecules. One entry per CDR3 protein, called by TCRdb with MiXCR from the 5' RACE reads. This sample has some 80,000 distinct CDR3 sequences, with 8% to 13% found just once. The chain links TRBV5-6 to TRBJ1-1; a weak D match, TRBD1 (5 bases). The clonotype was recovered from an adult who was a healthcare worker with PCR-confirmed SARS-CoV-2 infection or an uninfected control (not recorded which). The material was whole blood, obtained at baseline. CDR3 amino acids: CASSWGNTEAFF. The DNA for the CDR3 is TGTGCCAGCAGCTGGGGCAACACTGAAGCTTTCTTT.